This T cell receptor (beta chain) was sequenced during a study of blood T cell repertoires in COVID-19. Study summary: There were acute and convalescent COVID-19 samples, and they came from the United States, Italy and Spain. Sources were T cells, B-cell-depleted T cells, or PBMCs; the material itself was cDNA or gDNA.

V lost 0 bases to trimming and J lost 2 bases, with 8 bases between them. Germline assignment: CDR1 SGHRS and CDR2 YFSETQ. This CDR3 has 14 residues. Original analysis: For nucleated cells, counts were estimated from reference gene primer amplification. Data came from immunoSEQ multiplex PCR; TCRdb stores just in-frame clones and leaves some out. D and trimming were read from the DNA, whereas the V and J calls and clone size are those reported in that table. Of roughly 40,000 clones listed, about 85% are singletons. The clonotype was recovered from a man in his fifties in a cohort sampled during active COVID-19. The material sequenced was peripheral blood. The V call is TRBV5-1, the J call TRBJ1-1; D is undetermined. In nucleotides, the CDR3 is TGCGCCAGCAGCTTGGCCTCAGGAAACACTGAAGCTTTCTTT. Translation: CASSLASGNTEAFF. The whole variable domain, remainder taken from reference TRBV5-1 and TRBJ1-1, is KAGVTQTPRYLIKTRGQQVTLSCSPISGHRSVSWYQQTPGQGLQFLFEYFSETQRNKGNFPGRFSGRQFSNSRSEMNVSTLELGDSALYLCASSLASGNTEAFFGQGTRLTVV.